This entry describes one T cell receptor (beta chain). These data come from a study of blood T cell repertoires in COVID-19. Overall study context: Sample material is recorded as cDNA or gDNA derived from T cells, B-cell-depleted T cells, or PBMCs.

Seattle enrolled patients during active infection and tracked them longitudinally. Germline assignment: CDR1 SGHTA and CDR2 FQGNSA. The V gene lost 3 bases and the J gene lost 5 bases, with 16 bases spanning the gap. The CDR3 has 15 residues. In the authors' methods: Scientists estimated how many nucleated cells there were by amplifying reference gene primers. The method was immunoSEQ multiplex PCR; TCRdb's version includes in-frame clones alone and lacks a portion of them. That table supplies the V and J calls and clone size; D and trimming were determined from the DNA. The repertoire holds approximately 110,000 clones, approximately 85% seen once, with 3.2% in the top ten.

Material: peripheral blood. The V and J genes are TRBV7-2 and TRBJ1-1; D may be TRBD1 (6 bases). The source is a woman of 80 years or more with COVID-19, enrolled during active disease. CDR3 sequence: CASSFYGTTGTEAFF. CDR3 DNA sequence: TGTGCCAGCAGCTTTTACGGGACAACGGGGACTGAAGCTTTCTTT.